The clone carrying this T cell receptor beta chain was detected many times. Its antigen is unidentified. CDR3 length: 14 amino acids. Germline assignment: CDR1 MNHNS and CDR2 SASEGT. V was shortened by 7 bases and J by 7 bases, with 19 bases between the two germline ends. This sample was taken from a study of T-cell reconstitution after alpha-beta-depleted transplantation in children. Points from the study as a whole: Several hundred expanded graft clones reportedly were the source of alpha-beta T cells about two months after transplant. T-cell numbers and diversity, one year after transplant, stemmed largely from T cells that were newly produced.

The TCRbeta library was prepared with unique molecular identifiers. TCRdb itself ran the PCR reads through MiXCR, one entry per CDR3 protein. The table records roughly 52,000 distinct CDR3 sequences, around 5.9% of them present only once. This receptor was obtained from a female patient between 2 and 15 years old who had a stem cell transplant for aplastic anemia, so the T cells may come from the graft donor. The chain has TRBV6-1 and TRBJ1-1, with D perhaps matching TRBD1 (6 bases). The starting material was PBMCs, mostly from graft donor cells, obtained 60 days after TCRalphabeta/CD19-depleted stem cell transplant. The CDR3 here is CASIYLGGGGEAFF. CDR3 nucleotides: TGTGCCAGCATCTATCTTGGGGGCGGGGGTGAAGCTTTCTTT.